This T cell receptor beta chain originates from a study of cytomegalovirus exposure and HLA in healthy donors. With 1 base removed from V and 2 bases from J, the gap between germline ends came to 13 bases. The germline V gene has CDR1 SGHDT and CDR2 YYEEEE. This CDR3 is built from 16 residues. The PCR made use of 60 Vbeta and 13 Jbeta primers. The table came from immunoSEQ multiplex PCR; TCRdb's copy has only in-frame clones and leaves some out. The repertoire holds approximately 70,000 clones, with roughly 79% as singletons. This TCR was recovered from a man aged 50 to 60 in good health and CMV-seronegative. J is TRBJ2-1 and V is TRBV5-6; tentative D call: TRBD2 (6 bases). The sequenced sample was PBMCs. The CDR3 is CASSLLFPGAYNEQFF. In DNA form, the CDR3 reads TGTGCCAGCAGCTTGTTATTCCCGGGGGCCTACAATGAGCAGTTCTTC.